The 17 T cell receptor beta chains given below trace back to one sample, sequenced in a study of blood T cells in healthy people across ages. The authors ran a second PCR of about 7 to 12 cycles using a sample-barcoded 5' primer and a J-beta primer mix. TCRdb re-analysed the 5' RACE reads in MiXCR, keeping a single row per CDR3 protein. The repertoire holds about a million distinct CDR3 sequences, with about 51% as singletons. The specimen sequenced was blood. The receptors derive from a woman aged 60-70 years in good health.

This clonotype was seen a few times. The gene calls are TRBV28 and TRBJ1-1, with D unresolved. Germline V gives CDR1 MDHEN, CDR2 SYDVKM. CDR3 size: 13 residues. V gave up 7 bases and J gave up 0 bases, with 9 bases separating them. In nucleotides, the CDR3 is TGTGCCAGCAATCCGGCCCTGAACACTGAAGCTTTCTTT. This translates into CASNPALNTEAFF.

The genes are TRBV7-6 and TRBJ2-4; 11 bases line up with TRBD1. The last part of the DNA fits TRBJ2-7 better; the J call may be wrong. This CDR3 spans 15 amino acids. From germline, CDR1 is SGHVS and CDR2 FNYEAQ. The CDR3 sequence: CASSRTGGLIYEQYF. The CDR3 bases are TGTGCCAGCAGCCGGACAGGGGGCCTTATCTACGAGCAGTACTTC.

This clonotype has at least ten counts. The J gene is TRBJ2-3, the V gene TRBV2; 7 nucleotides match TRBD2. This CDR3 is built from 14 residues. The ends lost 6 bases at V and 0 bases at J; junction bases unmatched: 3. The V gene's germline CDR1 is SNHLY and CDR2 FYNNEI. The CDR3 here is CASSVGGSTDTQYF. The CDR3 DNA reads TGTGCCAGCAGCGTGGGGGGGAGCACAGATACGCAGTATTTT.

The rearrangement joins TRBV6-5 to TRBJ2-1, with D unresolved. The ends were cut back, 2 bases at V and 8 bases at J, with 13 bases in the middle. The CDR3 length is 14 residues. CDR1 is MNHEY, CDR2 SVGAGI, per germline. CDR3 residues: CASSYLPPKYEQFF. CDR3 bases: TGTGCCAGCAGTTACCTTCCCCCTAAATATGAGCAGTTCTTC.

The CDR3 here is CASSLEGSRDTQYF. The DNA of the CDR3 is TGTGCCAGCAGTTTGGAGGGGTCGAGGGATACGCAGTATTTT. The chain uses TRBV28 and TRBJ2-3; a possible D gene is TRBD2 (6 bases). Looked up from germline, CDR1 is MDHEN and CDR2 is SYDVKM. Trimming took off 3 bases at V and 6 bases at J, with 13 bases between the two ends. The CDR3 has 14 residues.

V and J are TRBV4-2 and TRBJ2-3; perhaps TRBD2 as D (6 bases). CDR1 is LGHNA and CDR2 is YNFKEQ in the germline V gene. The V end lost 0 bases, the J end lost 5 bases, and 21 bases lay between the germline ends. CDR3 length equals 18 residues. Here the CDR3 DNA reads TGTGCCAGCAGCCAAGAAAAATGGACTGGCGGGACCGGAGATACGCAGTATTTT. Its translation is CASSQEKWTGGTGDTQYF.

The CDR3 reads CASSPGTSGNQETQYF. CDR3 bases: TGTGCCAGCAGCCCCGGGACTAGCGGTAACCAAGAGACCCAGTACTTC. This sequence joins TRBV7-9 and TRBJ2-5, with 11 bases matching TRBD2. Germline-derived CDR1 and CDR2 are SEHNR and FQNEAQ (reference sequence). The CDR3 extends over 16 amino acids. With 5 bases clipped from V and 0 bases from J, the junction kept 5 bases outside the gene matches.

The chain joins TRBV4-3 to TRBJ2-1; 8 bases are a match to TRBD2. The J segment lost 7 bases and the V segment lost 2 bases, leaving 10 bases of the junction unmatched. CDR1 and CDR2 (germline): LGHNA, YSLEER. The CDR3 sequence is 16 residues long. The CDR3 protein is CASSQMRGAEGNEQFF. In DNA, the CDR3 is TGCGCCAGCAGCCAAATGCGGGGGGCCGAAGGGAATGAGCAGTTCTTC.

V and J are TRBV20-1 and TRBJ2-7; 8 positions agree with TRBD2. The CDR3 is made up of 13 amino acids. V gave up 6 bases and J gave up 2 bases; unmatched junction bases: 6. Per germline, CDR1 DFQATT and CDR2 SNEGSKA (reference sequence). The CDR3 nucleotides are TGCAGTGCCCCCGGGAGGGGTGCCTACGAGCAGTACTTC. Translating gives CSAPGRGAYEQYF.

The chain has TRBV29-1 and TRBJ2-1, with a tentative D call TRBD1 (6 bases). The CDR3 totals 14 residues. Trimming left V 1 base short and J 10 bases short, with 17 bases between. Germline CDR1 and CDR2: SQVTM and ANQGSEA. The CDR3 DNA reads TGCAGCGTTGAAGCCGGACAGAACCAGCTGGAGCAGTTCTTC. This encodes CSVEAGQNQLEQFF.

The V and J genes are TRBV18 and TRBJ1-4, with a possible D match to TRBD1 (5 bases). V was clipped by 3 bases and J by 5 bases, with 13 bases between them. This CDR3 region has 15 residues. Germline V gene sequence: CDR1 KGHSH, CDR2 LQKENI. The CDR3 sequence: CASSPPQVRNEKLFF. For the CDR3, the DNA is TGTGCCAGCTCACCCCCACAGGTCCGCAATGAAAAACTGTTTTTT.

This clonotype was seen only a few times. The J gene is TRBJ2-7, the V gene TRBV6-2 or TRBV6-3, with D possibly TRBD2 on 5 matching bases. The CDR3 consists of 15 residues. Trimming shortened V by 10 bases and J by 0 bases, and 19 bases separated the two germline ends. Germline CDR1 and CDR2: MNHEY and SVGEGT. CDR3 in amino acids: CATYYSPSTSYEQYF. DNA for the CDR3: TGTGCCACCTATTATAGTCCTAGCACCTCCTACGAGCAGTACTTC.

V and J are TRBV18 and TRBJ1-4, with D uncertain. The CDR3 has 14 amino acids. Germline CDR1 and CDR2: KGHSH and LQKENI. V gave up 1 base and J gave up 7 bases, with 10 bases separating them. The CDR3 region is CASSPQSSGEKLFF. CDR3 DNA: TGTGCCAGCTCACCACAGTCTTCTGGTGAAAAACTGTTTTTT.

This clonotype was seen only once. The gene calls are TRBV28 and TRBJ2-7; 9 bases are shared with TRBD1. The CDR3 is 13 residues long. V shed 6 bases, J shed 10 bases, and the junction held 10 bases outside the gene matches. The germline gives CDR1 MDHEN, CDR2 SYDVKM. The CDR3 loop is CASRGTGKVDQYF. DNA of the CDR3: TGTGCCAGCAGAGGGACAGGGAAGGTGGATCAGTACTTC. The variable domain in full, completed from reference TRBV28 and TRBJ2-7, reads DVKVTQSSRYLVKRTGEKVFLECVQDMDHENMFWYRQDPGLGLRLIYFSYDVKMKEKGDIPEGYSVSREKKERFSLILESASTNQTSMYLCASRGTGKVDQYFGPGTRLTVT.

The chain links TRBV5-4 to TRBJ2-7; 8 nucleotides align to TRBD2. After removal of 0 bases from V and 3 bases from J, the junction contained 5 bases not matched to a gene. The length of the CDR3 is 15 residues. Germline-derived CDR1 and CDR2 are SGHNT and YYREEE (reference sequence). Here the CDR3 reads CASSLDSGNFYEQYF. Here the CDR3 DNA reads TGTGCCAGCAGCTTGGATAGCGGGAATTTCTACGAGCAGTACTTC.

This chain uses TRBV4-2 with TRBJ2-1; 10 bases agree with TRBD2. In germline, CDR1 is LGHNA, CDR2 YNFKEQ. The V segment lost 0 bases and the J segment 8 bases; nucleotides outside the gene matches: 7. This CDR3 comprises 16 residues. The CDR3, as DNA: TGTGCCAGCAGCCAAGAGACGGCTAGCGGGAGAGATGAGCAGTTCTTC. Its translation: CASSQETASGRDEQFF.

This clonotype appeared a few times. The CDR3 reads CSAESSGSNEQYF. The CDR3 nucleotides read TGCAGCGCCGAATCTAGCGGGAGCAATGAGCAGTACTTC. V usage is TRBV29-1 and J usage is TRBJ2-5; 10 bases line up with TRBD2. With V trimmed by 7 bases and J by 11 bases, 13 bases remained unmatched. In germline, CDR1 is SQVTM, CDR2 ANQGSEA. This CDR3 spans 13 amino acids. The complete variable domain, with remaining parts taken from reference TRBV29-1 and TRBJ2-5, reads SAVISQKPSRDICQRGTSLTIQCQVDSQVTMMFWYRQQPGQSLTLIATANQGSEATYESGFVIDKFPISRPNLTFSTLTVSNMSPEDSSIYLCSAESSGSNEQYFGPGTRLLVL.